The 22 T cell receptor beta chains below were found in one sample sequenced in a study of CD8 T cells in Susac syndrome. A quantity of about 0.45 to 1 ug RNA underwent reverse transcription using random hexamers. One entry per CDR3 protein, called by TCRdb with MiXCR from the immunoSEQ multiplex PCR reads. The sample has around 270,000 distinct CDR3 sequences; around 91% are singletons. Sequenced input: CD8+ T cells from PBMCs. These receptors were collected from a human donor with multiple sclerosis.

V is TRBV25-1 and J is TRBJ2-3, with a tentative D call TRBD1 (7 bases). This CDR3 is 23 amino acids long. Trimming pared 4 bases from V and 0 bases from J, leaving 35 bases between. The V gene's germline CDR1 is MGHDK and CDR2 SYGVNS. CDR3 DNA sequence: TGTGCCAGCAGTGGGCCACAGGGGACGGGCGAGGCGGGGAGACCTCCTAGCACAGATACGCAGTATTTT. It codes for CASSGPQGTGEAGRPPSTDTQYF.

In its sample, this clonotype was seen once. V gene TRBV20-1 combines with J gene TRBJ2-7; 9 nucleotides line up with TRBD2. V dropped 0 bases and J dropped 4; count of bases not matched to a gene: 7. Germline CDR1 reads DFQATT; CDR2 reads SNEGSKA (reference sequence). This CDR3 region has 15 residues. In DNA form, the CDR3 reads TGCAGTGCTAGAGATCTCCTAGCGGGGCCTTACGAGCAGTACTTC. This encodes CSARDLLAGPYEQYF.

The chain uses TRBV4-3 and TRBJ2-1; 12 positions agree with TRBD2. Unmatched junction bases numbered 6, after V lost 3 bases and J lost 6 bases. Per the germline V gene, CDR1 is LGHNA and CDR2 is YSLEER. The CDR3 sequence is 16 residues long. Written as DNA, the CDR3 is TGCGCCAGCAGCCAGGACAGGACTAGCGGGGCCAATGAGCAGTTCTTC. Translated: CASSQDRTSGANEQFF.

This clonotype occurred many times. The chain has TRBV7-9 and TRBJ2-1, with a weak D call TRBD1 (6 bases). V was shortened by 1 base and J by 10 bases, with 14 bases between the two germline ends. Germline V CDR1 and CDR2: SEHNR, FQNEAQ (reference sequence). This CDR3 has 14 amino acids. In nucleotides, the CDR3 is TGTGCCAGCAGCTTAGATTCAGGGGCGGAAGAGCAGTTCTTC. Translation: CASSLDSGAEEQFF.

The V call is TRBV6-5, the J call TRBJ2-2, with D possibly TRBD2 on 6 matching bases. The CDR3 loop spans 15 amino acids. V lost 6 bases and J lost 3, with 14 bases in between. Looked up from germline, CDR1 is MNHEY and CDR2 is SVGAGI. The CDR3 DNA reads TGTGCCAGCAGACCCGATGGCGGGGACACCGGGGAGCTGTTTTTT. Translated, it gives CASRPDGGDTGELFF.

The CDR3 protein is CAISESAATGMGNSPLHF. DNA of the CDR3: TGTGCCATCAGTGAGTCGGCCGCGACAGGGATGGGGAATTCACCCCTCCACTTT. The chain has TRBV10-3 and TRBJ1-6; 7 nucleotides agree with TRBD1. With V trimmed by 0 bases and J by 7 bases, 12 bases remained unmatched. The CDR3 contains 18 residues. Per germline, CDR1 ENHRY and CDR2 SYGVKD.

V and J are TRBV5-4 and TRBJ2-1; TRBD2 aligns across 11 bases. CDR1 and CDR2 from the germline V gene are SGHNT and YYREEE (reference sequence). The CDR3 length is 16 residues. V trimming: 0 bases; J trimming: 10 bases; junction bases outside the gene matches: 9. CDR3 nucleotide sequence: TGTGCCAGCAGCTTGGACCTTAGCGGGAGGGGGGAAGAGCAGTTCTTC. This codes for CASSLDLSGRGEEQFF.

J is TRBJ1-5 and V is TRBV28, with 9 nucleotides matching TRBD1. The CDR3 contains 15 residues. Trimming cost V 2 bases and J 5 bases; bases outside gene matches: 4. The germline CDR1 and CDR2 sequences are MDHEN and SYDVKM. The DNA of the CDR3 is TGTGCCAGCAGTTTACCGGGACAGGGAGATCAGCCCCAGCATTTT. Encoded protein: CASSLPGQGDQPQHF. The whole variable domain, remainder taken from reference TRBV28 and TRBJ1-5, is DVKVTQSSRYLVKRTGEKVFLECVQDMDHENMFWYRQDPGLGLRLIYFSYDVKMKEKGDIPEGYSVSREKKERFSLILESASTNQTSMYLCASSLPGQGDQPQHFGDGTRLSIL.

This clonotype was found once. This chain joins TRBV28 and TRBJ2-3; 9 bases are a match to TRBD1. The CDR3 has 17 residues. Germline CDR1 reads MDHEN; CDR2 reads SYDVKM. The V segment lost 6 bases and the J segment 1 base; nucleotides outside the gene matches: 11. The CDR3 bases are TGTGCCAGCAGGGGCCCCACAGGGGGCGCGGGCACAGATACGCAGTATTTT. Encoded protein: CASRGPTGGAGTDTQYF.

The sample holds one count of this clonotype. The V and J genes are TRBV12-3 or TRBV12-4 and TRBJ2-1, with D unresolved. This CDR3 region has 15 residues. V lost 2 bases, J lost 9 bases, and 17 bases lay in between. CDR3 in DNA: TGTGCCAGCAGTTTATCCGAAATAGCCTGGGGTGAGCAGTTCTTC. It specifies CASSLSEIAWGEQFF.

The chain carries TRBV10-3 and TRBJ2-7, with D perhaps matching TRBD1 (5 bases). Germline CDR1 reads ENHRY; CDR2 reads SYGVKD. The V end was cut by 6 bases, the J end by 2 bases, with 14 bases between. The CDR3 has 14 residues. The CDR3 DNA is TGTGCCATCAGCGCCCAAATGACAGCCTACGAGCAGTACTTC. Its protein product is CAISAQMTAYEQYF.

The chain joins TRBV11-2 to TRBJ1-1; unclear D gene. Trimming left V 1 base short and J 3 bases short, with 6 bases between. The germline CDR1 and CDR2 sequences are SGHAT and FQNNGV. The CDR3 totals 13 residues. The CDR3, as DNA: TGTGCCAGCAGCTTAGGCAGATACACTGAAGCTTTCTTT. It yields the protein CASSLGRYTEAFF.

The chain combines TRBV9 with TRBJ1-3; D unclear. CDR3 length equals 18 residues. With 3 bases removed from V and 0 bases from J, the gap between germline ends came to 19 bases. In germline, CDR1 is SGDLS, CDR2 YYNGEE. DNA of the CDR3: TGTGCCAGCAGCGCCCTCCCCGGAGACGGGATCTCTGGAAACACCATATATTTT. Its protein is CASSALPGDGISGNTIYF. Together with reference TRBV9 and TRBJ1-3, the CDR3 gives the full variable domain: DSGVTQTPKHLITATGQRVTLRCSPRSGDLSVYWYQQSLDQGLQFLIQYYNGEERAKGNILERFSAQQFPDLHSELNLSSLELGDSALYFCASSALPGDGISGNTIYFGEGSWLTVV.

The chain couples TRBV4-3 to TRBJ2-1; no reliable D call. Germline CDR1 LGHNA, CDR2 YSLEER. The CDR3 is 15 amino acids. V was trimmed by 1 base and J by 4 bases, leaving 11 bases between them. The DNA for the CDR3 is TGCGCCAGCAGCCAAGTGGACCTGACTTACAATGAGCAGTTCTTC. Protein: CASSQVDLTYNEQFF.

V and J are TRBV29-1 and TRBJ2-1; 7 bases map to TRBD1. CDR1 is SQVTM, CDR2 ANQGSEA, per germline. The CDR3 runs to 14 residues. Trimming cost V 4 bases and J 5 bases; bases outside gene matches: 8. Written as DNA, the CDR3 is TGCAGCGTTGGACGGATGGGACAGAACAATGAGCAGTTCTTC. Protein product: CSVGRMGQNNEQFF.

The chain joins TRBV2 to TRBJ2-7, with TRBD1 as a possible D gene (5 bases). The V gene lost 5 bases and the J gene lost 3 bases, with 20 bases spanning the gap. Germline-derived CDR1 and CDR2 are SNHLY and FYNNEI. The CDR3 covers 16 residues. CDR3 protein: CASSLGLAGNYYEQYF. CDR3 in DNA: TGTGCCAGCAGTCTGGGTCTCGCAGGGAACTACTACGAGCAGTACTTC.

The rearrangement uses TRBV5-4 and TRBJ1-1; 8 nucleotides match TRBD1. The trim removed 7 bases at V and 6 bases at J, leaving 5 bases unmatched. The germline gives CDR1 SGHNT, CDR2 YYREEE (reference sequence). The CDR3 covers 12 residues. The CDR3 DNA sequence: TGTGCCAGCCTAGACAGGGGAGCTGAAGCTTTCTTT. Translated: CASLDRGAEAFF.

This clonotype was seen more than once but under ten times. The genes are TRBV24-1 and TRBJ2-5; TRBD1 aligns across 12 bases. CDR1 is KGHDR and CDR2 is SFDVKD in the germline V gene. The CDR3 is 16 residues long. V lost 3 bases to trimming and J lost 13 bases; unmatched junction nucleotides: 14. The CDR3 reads CATSDRTDRDRGRLYF. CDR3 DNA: TGTGCCACCAGTGATAGAACCGACCGGGACAGGGGGCGCCTGTACTTC.

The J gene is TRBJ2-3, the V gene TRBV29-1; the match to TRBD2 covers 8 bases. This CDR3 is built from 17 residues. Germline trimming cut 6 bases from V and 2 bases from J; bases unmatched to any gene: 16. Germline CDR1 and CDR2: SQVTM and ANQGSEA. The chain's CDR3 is CSVPRAGGSGLTDTQYF. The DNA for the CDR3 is TGCAGCGTCCCTAGGGCGGGGGGCTCTGGGCTCACAGATACGCAGTATTTT.

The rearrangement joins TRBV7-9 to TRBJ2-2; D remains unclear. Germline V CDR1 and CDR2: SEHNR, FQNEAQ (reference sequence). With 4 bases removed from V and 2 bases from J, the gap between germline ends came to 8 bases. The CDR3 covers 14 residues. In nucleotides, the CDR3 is TGTGCCAGCAGCTCCGCTTTTAACACCGGGGAGCTGTTTTTT. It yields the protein CASSSAFNTGELFF.

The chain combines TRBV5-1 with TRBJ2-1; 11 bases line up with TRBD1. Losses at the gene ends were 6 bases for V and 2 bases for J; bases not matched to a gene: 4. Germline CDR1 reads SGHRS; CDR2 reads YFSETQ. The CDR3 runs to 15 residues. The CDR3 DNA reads TGCGCCAGCACCTGGACAGGGGGCCCCTACAATGAGCAGTTCTTC. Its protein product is CASTWTGGPYNEQFF.

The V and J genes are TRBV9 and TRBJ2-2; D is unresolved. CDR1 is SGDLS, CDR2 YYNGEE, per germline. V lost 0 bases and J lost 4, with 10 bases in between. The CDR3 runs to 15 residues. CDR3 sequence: CASSVGSRATGELFF. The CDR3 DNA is TGTGCCAGCAGCGTAGGCAGCAGAGCCACCGGGGAGCTGTTTTTT.